The clone carrying this T cell receptor (beta chain) was observed once. The record originates from a study of OX40 agonist ivuxolimab in advanced cancers. Study-wide background: Prior anti-PD-1, anti-PD-L1 or anti-CTLA-4 therapy was allowed; 35% to 40% had some.

The assay was immunoSEQ multiplex PCR, and TCRdb's table has in-frame clones only and misses some. The repertoire includes 95,000 to 150,000 clones, 93% of them detected once, and roughly 0.15% sits in the top ten. The germline V gene encodes CDR1 PRHDT and CDR2 FYEKMQ (reference sequence). The V gene lost 4 bases and the J gene lost 5 bases, with 14 bases spanning the gap. The CDR3 loop spans 15 amino acids. The specimen was CD4+ or CD8+ T cells sorted from blood, collected in a trial of the OX40 agonist ivuxolimab. The chain combines TRBV13 with TRBJ2-2, with a weak D call TRBD1 (6 bases). The sequence was collected from an adult with an advanced solid tumor such as melanoma, head and neck, liver or kidney cancer. CDR3 loop: CASSYRTGKTGELFF. The CDR3 region has the DNA TGTGCCAGCAGCTACCGTACAGGGAAGACCGGGGAGCTGTTTTTT. Full variable domain (rest looked up from reference TRBV13 and TRBJ2-2): AAGVIQSPRHLIKEKRETATLKCYPIPRHDTVYWYQQGPGQDPQFLISFYEKMQSDKGSIPDRFSAQQFSDYHSELNMSSLELGDSALYFCASSYRTGKTGELFFGEGSRLTVL.